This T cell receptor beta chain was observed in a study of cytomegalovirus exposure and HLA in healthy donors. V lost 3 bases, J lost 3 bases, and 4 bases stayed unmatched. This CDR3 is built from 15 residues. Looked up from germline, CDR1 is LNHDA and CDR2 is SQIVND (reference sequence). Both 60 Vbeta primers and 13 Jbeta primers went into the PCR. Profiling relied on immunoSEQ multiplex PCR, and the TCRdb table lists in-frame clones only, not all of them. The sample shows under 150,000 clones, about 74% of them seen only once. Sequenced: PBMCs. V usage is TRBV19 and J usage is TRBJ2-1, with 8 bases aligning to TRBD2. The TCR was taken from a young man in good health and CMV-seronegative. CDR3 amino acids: CASSILAGFYNEQFF. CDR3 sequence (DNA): TGTGCCAGTAGTATCTTAGCGGGATTCTACAATGAGCAGTTCTTC.